Listed here are 6 T cell receptor beta chains from one sample, sequenced in a study of blood T cell repertoires in COVID-19. TCRdb's copy holds only in-frame clones and misses some; the assay was immunoSEQ multiplex PCR. Of approximately 170,000 clones listed, around 89% were seen once; the top ten hold 1.9%. The source material was peripheral blood. The receptors derive from a young man who had recovered from COVID-19.

This clone was observed a single time. V usage is TRBV6-2 or TRBV6-3 and J usage is TRBJ1-1; D possibly corresponds to TRBD1 (6 bases). Germline-derived CDR1 and CDR2 are MNHEY and SVGEGT. The ends were cut back, 2 bases at V and 8 bases at J, with 12 bases in the middle. The CDR3 extends over 13 amino acids. The CDR3 DNA is TGTGCCAGCAGTTACCTCAGGGGAGGGGAAGCTTTCTTT. It codes for CASSYLRGGEAFF.

V gene TRBV6-2 or TRBV6-3 combines with J gene TRBJ1-6, with a weak D call TRBD1 (5 bases). CDR3 length equals 14 residues. V lost 2 bases, J lost 6 bases, and 8 bases lay in between. Germline CDR1 is MNHEY and CDR2 is SVGEGT. Here the CDR3 DNA reads TGTGCCAGCAGTTACACCGGGGGTAATTCACCCCTCCACTTT. This encodes CASSYTGGNSPLHF.

The chain uses TRBV5-4 and TRBJ2-1, with 10 bases aligning to TRBD2. CDR3 length: 16 residues. V shed 2 bases, J shed 6 bases, and the junction held 8 bases outside the gene matches. Looked up from germline, CDR1 is SGHNT and CDR2 is YYREEE (reference sequence). The chain's CDR3 is CASSFPRLAGVNEQFF. The CDR3, as DNA: TGTGCCAGCAGCTTTCCCCGACTAGCGGGCGTCAATGAGCAGTTCTTC.

A single count supports this clone. The chain uses TRBV14 and TRBJ2-7, with D tentatively TRBD2 (6 bases). V shed 1 base and J shed 7 bases, with 11 bases lying between them. Germline-derived CDR1 and CDR2 are SGHDN and FVKESK. The CDR3 sequence is 13 residues long. The CDR3 loop is CASSQAAGWEQYF. CDR3 nucleotides: TGTGCCAGCAGCCAAGCCGCGGGGTGGGAGCAGTACTTC. Together with reference TRBV14 and TRBJ2-7, the CDR3 gives the full variable domain: EAGVTQFPSHSVIEKGQTVTLRCDPISGHDNLYWYRRVMGKEIKFLLHFVKESKQDESGMPNNRFLAERTGGTYSTLKVQPAELEDSGVYFCASSQAAGWEQYFGPGTRLTVT.

This rearrangement joins TRBV5-1 to TRBJ2-3; 13 bases fit TRBD2. This CDR3 comprises 16 residues. Germline V gives CDR1 SGHRS, CDR2 YFSETQ. J was trimmed by 5 bases and V by 4 bases; bases with no gene match: 7. For the CDR3, the DNA is TGCGCCAGCAGCCCAGGACTAGCGGGAGCATTAGATACGCAGTATTTT. Translation gives CASSPGLAGALDTQYF.

J is TRBJ2-2 and V is TRBV24-1, with a tentative D call TRBD2 (5 bases). V lost 6 bases to trimming and J lost 4 bases, with 8 bases between them. The germline V gene has CDR1 KGHDR and CDR2 SFDVKD. CDR3 length: 13 residues. CDR3 nucleotide sequence: TGTGCCACCAGTTATGGAGGCACCGGGGAGCTGTTTTTT. It codes for CATSYGGTGELFF.